A selection of T cell receptor beta chains follows, all from one sample in a study of T cells in Graves' hyperthyroidism and ophthalmopathy. TCRdb recomputed calls from the multiplex PCR reads with MiXCR, one row per CDR3 protein. The sample includes 400,000 or so distinct CDR3 sequences, 11% to 15% of them seen just once. Sequencing was done on a sample of blood. Receptors were obtained from a man between 45 and 60 years old with Graves' ophthalmopathy. Both conserved end residues are part of each CDR3. A D gene is named only where the DNA matches it firmly. Clone size, where shown, is once, few, many, or a class for clones that have expanded.

cdr3_aa cdr3_nt cdr3_length v_call clone_size j_call d_call
CASSLLIETNYGYTF TGTGCCAGCAGCCTCCTCATTGAGACTAACTATGGCTACACCTTC 15 TRBV11-2 many TRBJ1-2 NA
CSANRDPTYEQYF TGCAGTGCCAACAGGGACCCGACCTACGAGCAGTACTTC 13 TRBV20-1 many TRBJ2-7 NA
CASSQSGGPTYEQYF TGTGCCAGCAGTCAATCAGGGGGCCCCACCTACGAGCAGTACTTC 15 TRBV2 many TRBJ2-7 TRBD1
CASSIGQSGNTIYF TGCGCCAGCAGTATCGGACAGTCTGGAAACACCATATATTTT 14 TRBV5-1 many TRBJ1-3 NA
CASSQPSSGGYNSPLHF TGTGCCAGCAGCCAGCCGTCCTCCGGGGGGTATAATTCACCCCTCCACTTT 17 TRBV4-2 many TRBJ1-6 NA
CASSPQLAERGETQYF TGTGCCAGCAGCCCACAACTAGCGGAGAGGGGAGAGACCCAGTACTTC 16 TRBV3-1 many TRBJ2-5 TRBD2
CSASVFGGVSYEQYF TGCAGTGCTAGTGTTTTTGGGGGAGTGTCCTACGAGCAGTACTTC 15 TRBV20-1 many TRBJ2-7 NA
CASSQDGGRGETQYF TGTGCCAGCAGCCAAGATGGGGGGCGGGGTGAGACCCAGTACTTC 15 TRBV3-1 NA TRBJ2-5 NA
CASSPEKTQYF TGTGCCAGCTCACCTGAAAAGACCCAGTACTTC 11 TRBV18 many TRBJ2-5 NA
CSARDRLAGESNEQFF TGCAGTGCTAGAGATAGACTAGCGGGAGAGTCTAATGAGCAGTTCTTC 16 TRBV20-1 many TRBJ2-1 TRBD2
CASSLDQDTEAFF TGTGCCAGCAGCTTAGATCAGGACACTGAAGCTTTCTTT 13 TRBV11-2 NA TRBJ1-1 NA
CASSYSIRGLAVQETQYF TGTGCCAGCAGTTACTCGATCAGGGGACTAGCGGTGCAAGAGACCCAGTACTTC 18 TRBV6-2/TRBV6-3 many TRBJ2-5 TRBD2
CASSISGAEAFF TGTGCCAGTAGTATATCGGGCGCTGAAGCTTTCTTT 12 TRBV19 NA TRBJ1-1 NA
CASSLEGPGLQETQYF TGTGCCAGCAGTTTAGAGGGGCCAGGACTACAAGAGACCCAGTACTTC 16 TRBV28 many TRBJ2-5 NA
CASSPPGRVEQYF TGTGCCAGCTCACCACCGGGGCGTGTCGAGCAGTACTTC 13 TRBV18 many TRBJ2-7 NA
CATSDRDRANYNEQFF TGTGCCACCAGTGACAGGGACAGGGCAAACTACAATGAGCAGTTCTTC 16 TRBV24-1 few TRBJ2-1 TRBD1
CASSQESGPQKPLHF TGCGCCAGCAGCCAAGAATCGGGACCTCAGAAACCCCTCCACTTT 15 TRBV4-1 few TRBJ1-6 NA
CASRAGSLDEQYF TGTGCCAGCAGAGCAGGGTCCTTGGACGAGCAGTACTTC 13 TRBV6-1 many TRBJ2-7 NA
CASSGSVEQYF TGTGCCAGCAGCGGTAGTGTTGAGCAGTACTTC 11 TRBV2 many TRBJ2-7 NA
CASRGPGQGNQPQHF TGCGCCAGCAGGGGACCGGGACAGGGTAATCAGCCCCAGCATTTT 15 TRBV10-2 once TRBJ1-5 TRBD1
CASSLKIQGALTGELFF TGTGCCAGCAGTTTAAAGATACAGGGGGCGCTCACCGGGGAGCTGTTTTTT 17 TRBV12-3/TRBV12-4 NA TRBJ2-2 TRBD1
CSARGLAEQYF TGCAGTGCTAGAGGACTAGCGGAGCAGTACTTC 11 TRBV20-1 many TRBJ2-7 TRBD2
CASSQLPGLSIYEQYF TGTGCCAGCAGCCAGTTACCGGGACTATCCATTTACGAGCAGTACTTC 16 TRBV3-1 many TRBJ2-7 TRBD2
CASSEQPSGRAGYEQFF TGTGCCAGCAGCGAACAGCCTAGCGGGAGGGCCGGCTATGAGCAGTTCTTC 17 TRBV9 NA TRBJ2-1 TRBD2